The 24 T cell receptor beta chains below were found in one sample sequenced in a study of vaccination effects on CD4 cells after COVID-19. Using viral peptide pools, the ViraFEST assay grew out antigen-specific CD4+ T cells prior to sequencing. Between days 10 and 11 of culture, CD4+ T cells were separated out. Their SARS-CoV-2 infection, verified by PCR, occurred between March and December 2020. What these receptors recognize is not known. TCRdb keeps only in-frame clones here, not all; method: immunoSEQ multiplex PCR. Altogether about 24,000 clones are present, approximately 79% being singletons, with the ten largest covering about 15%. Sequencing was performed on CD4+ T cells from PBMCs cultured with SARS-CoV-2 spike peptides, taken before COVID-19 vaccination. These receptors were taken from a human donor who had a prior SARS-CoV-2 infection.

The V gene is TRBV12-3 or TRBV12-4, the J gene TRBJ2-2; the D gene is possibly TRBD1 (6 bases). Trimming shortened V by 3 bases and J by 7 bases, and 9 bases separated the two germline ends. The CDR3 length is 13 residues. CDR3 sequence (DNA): TGTGCCAGCAGTTTCAGGGACATCGGGGAGCTGTTTTTT. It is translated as CASSFRDIGELFF.

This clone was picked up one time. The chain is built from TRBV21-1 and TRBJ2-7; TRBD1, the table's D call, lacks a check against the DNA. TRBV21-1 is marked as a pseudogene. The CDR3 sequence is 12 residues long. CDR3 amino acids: CASSLQDYEQYF. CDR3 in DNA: TGTGCCAGCAGCCTACAGGACTACGAGCAGTACTTC.

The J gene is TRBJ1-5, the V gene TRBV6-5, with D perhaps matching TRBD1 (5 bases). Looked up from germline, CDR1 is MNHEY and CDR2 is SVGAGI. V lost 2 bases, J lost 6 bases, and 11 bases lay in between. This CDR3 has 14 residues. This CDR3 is CASSYQITGQPQHF. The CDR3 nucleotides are TGTGCCAGCAGTTACCAAATAACAGGTCAGCCCCAGCATTTT.

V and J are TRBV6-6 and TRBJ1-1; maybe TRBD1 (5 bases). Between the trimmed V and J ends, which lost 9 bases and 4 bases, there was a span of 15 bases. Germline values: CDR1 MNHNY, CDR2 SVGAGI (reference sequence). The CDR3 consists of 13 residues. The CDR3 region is CASGGASGTEAFF. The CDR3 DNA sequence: TGTGCCAGTGGTGGGGCCTCGGGCACTGAAGCTTTCTTT.

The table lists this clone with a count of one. For the CDR3, the DNA is TGCAGCGTTGATGGGCAGGGAAAGGAAGAGCAGTACTTC. This codes for CSVDGQGKEEQYF. The chain joins TRBV29-1 to TRBJ2-7, with D possibly matching TRBD1 (5 bases). Per germline, CDR1 SQVTM and CDR2 ANQGSEA. The CDR3 covers 13 residues. The V and J ends lost 3 bases and 7 bases respectively, with 16 bases between them.

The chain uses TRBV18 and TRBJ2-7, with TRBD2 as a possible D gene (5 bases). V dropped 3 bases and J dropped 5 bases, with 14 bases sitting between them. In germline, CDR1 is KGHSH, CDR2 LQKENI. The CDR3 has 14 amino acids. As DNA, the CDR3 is TGTGCCAGCTCACCTGACTATGGTTTGCACGAGCAGTACTTC. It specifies CASSPDYGLHEQYF.

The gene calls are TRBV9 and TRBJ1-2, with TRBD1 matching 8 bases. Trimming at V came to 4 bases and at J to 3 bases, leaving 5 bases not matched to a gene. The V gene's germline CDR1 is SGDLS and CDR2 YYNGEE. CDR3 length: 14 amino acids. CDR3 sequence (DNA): TGTGCCAGCAGCTTCGGACAGGGCGACTATGGCTACACCTTC. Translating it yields CASSFGQGDYGYTF.

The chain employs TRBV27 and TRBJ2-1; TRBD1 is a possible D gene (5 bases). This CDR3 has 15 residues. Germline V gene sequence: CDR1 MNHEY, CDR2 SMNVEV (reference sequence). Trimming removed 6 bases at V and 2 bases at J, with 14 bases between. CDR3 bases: TGTGCCAGCAGCTTAGGGGTTATCCCCTACAATGAGCAGTTCTTC. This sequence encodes CASSLGVIPYNEQFF.

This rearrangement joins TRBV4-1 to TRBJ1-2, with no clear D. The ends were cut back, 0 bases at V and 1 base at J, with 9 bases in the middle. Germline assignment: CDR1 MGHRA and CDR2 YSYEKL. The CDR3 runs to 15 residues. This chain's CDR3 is CASSQERVFNYGYTF. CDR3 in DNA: TGCGCCAGCAGCCAAGAGCGGGTTTTTAACTATGGCTACACCTTC.

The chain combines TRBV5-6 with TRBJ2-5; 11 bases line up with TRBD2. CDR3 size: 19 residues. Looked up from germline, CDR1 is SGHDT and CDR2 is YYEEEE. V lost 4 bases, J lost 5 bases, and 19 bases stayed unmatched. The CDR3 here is CASSPPLSLAGGIQETQYF. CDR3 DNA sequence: TGTGCCAGCAGCCCACCTCTGTCCCTAGCGGGAGGTATACAGGAGACCCAGTACTTC.

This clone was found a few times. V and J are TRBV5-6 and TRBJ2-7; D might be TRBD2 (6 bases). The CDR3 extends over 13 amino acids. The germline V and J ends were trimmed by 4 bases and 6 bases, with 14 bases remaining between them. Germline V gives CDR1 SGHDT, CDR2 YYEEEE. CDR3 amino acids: CASSRGLQLEQYF. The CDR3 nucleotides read TGTGCCAGCAGCCGGGGACTCCAGCTCGAGCAGTACTTC.

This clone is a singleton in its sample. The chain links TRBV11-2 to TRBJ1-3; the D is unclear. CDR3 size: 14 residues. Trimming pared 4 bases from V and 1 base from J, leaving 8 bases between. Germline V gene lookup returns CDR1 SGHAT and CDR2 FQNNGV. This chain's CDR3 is CASSSTQSGNTIYF. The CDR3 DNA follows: TGTGCCAGCAGCTCAACCCAATCTGGAAACACCATATATTTT. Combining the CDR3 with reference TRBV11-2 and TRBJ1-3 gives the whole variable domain EAGVAQSPRYKIIEKRQSVAFWCNPISGHATLYWYQQILGQGPKLLIQFQNNGVVDDSQLPKDRFSAERLKGVDSTLKIQPAKLEDSAVYLCASSSTQSGNTIYFGEGSWLTVV.

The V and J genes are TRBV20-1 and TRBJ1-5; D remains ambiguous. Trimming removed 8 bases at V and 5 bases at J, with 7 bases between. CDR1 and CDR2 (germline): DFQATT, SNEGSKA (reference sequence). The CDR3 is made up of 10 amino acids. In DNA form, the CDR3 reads TGCAGTCCCCACTATCAGCCCCAGCATTTT. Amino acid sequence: CSPHYQPQHF.

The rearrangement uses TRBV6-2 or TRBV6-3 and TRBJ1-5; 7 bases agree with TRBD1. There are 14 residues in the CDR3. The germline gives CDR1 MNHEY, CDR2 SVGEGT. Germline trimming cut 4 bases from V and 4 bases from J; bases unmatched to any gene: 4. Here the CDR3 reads CASSSTGTNQPQHF. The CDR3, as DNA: TGTGCCAGCAGTTCGACAGGGACAAATCAGCCCCAGCATTTT.

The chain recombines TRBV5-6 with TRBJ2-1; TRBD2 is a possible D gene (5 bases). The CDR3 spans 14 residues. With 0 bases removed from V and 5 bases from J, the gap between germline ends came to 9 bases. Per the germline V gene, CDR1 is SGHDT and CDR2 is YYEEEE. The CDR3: CASSLAGLNNEQFF. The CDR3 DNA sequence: TGTGCCAGCAGCTTGGCCGGACTGAACAATGAGCAGTTCTTC.

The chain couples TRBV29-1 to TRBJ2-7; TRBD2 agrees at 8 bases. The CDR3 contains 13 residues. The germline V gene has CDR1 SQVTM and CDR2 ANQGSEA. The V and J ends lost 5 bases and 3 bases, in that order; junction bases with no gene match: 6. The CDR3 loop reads CSVLTSVGYEQYF. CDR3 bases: TGCAGCGTTTTGACTAGCGTAGGCTACGAGCAGTACTTC.

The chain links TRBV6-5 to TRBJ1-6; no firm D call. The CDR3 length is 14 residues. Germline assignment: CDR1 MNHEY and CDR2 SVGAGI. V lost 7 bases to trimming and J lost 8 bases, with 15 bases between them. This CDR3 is CASTLSGFDSPLHF. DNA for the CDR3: TGTGCCAGCACCCTGTCGGGATTTGATTCACCCCTCCACTTT.

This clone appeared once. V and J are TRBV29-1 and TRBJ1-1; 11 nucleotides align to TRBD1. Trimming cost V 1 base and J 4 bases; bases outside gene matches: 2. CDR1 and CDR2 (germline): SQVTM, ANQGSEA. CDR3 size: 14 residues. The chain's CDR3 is CSVEGGQGATEAFF. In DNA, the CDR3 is TGCAGCGTTGAAGGTGGACAGGGGGCCACTGAAGCTTTCTTT.

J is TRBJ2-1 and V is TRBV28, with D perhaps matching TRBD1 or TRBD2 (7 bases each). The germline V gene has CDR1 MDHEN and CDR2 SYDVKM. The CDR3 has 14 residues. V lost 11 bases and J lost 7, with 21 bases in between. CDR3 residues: CASFSGGRGNEQFF. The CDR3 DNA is TGTGCCTCCTTTTCGGGAGGCAGGGGGAATGAGCAGTTCTTC. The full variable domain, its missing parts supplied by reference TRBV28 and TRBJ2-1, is DVKVTQSSRYLVKRTGEKVFLECVQDMDHENMFWYRQDPGLGLRLIYFSYDVKMKEKGDIPEGYSVSREKKERFSLILESASTNQTSMYLCASFSGGRGNEQFFGPGTRLTVL.

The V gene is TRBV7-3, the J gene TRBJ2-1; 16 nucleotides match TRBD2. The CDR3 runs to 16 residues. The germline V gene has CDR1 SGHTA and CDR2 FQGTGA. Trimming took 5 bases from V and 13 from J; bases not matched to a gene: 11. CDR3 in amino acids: CASSISGTSGGADQFF. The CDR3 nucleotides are TGTGCCAGCAGCATATCCGGGACTAGCGGGGGGGCCGACCAGTTCTTC. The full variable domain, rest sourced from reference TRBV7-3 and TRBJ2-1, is GAGVSQTPSNKVTEKGKYVELRCDPISGHTALYWYRQSLGQGPEFLIYFQGTGAADDSGLPNDRFFAVRPEGSVSTLKIQRTERGDSAVYLCASSISGTSGGADQFFGPGTRLTVL.

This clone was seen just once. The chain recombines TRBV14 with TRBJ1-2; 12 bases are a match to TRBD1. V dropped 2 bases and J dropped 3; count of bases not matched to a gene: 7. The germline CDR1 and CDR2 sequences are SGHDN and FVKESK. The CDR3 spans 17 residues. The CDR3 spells CASSQTGTGGFYYGYTF. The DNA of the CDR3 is TGTGCCAGCAGCCAAACCGGGACAGGGGGCTTTTACTATGGCTACACCTTC.

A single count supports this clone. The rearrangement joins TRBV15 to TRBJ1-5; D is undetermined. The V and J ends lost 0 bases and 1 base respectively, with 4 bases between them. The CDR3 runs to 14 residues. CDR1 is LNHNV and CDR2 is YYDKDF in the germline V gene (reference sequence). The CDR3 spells CATSRDPSNQPQHF. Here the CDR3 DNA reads TGTGCCACCAGCAGAGATCCGAGCAATCAGCCCCAGCATTTT.

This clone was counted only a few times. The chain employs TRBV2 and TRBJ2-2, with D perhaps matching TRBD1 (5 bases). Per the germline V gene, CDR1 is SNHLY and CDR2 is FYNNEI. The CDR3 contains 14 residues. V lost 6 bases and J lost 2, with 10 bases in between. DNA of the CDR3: TGTGCCAGCAGCAGGGCCAGAAACACCGGGGAGCTGTTTTTT. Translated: CASSRARNTGELFF.

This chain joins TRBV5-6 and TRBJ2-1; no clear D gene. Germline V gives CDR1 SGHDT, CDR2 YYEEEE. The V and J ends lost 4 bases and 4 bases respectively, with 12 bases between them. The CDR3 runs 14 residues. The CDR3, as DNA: TGTGCCAGCAGCCGGTCTTACCAGTACAATGAGCAGTTCTTC. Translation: CASSRSYQYNEQFF.